Sequencing of this TCR beta chain was carried out in a study of T cells in Graves' hyperthyroidism and ophthalmopathy. Study-level background: Specimen type is peripheral blood, collected at initial diagnosis prior to any treatment.

Amplified TCR beta CDR3 regions derived from RNA transcripts. TCR CDR3 underwent first-round RT-PCR with the HTBI primer set. TCRdb fed the multiplex PCR reads into MiXCR, producing one record per CDR3 protein. The table has 400,000 to 500,000 distinct CDR3 sequences, under 15% seen once. The V gene's germline CDR1 is GTSNPN and CDR2 SVGIG (reference sequence). This CDR3 is built from 14 residues. V lost 3 bases to trimming and J lost 7 bases; unmatched junction nucleotides: 6. The table lists this clonotype with many counts. This TCR came from a man in his late teens or twenties with Graves' ophthalmopathy. The material sequenced was blood. The chain uses TRBV30 and TRBJ2-1; 10 bases map to TRBD2. CDR3 loop: CAWRLAGSRNEQFF. The DNA of the CDR3 is TGTGCCTGGAGACTAGCGGGAAGTAGGAATGAGCAGTTCTTC.